A selection of T cell receptor beta chains follows, all from one sample in a study of T-cell memory formation after mild COVID-19. TCRdb re-called the 5' RACE reads with MiXCR, one entry per CDR3 protein. The sample consists of about 560,000 distinct CDR3 sequences, less than 25% of them appearing once. The source material was PBMCs or a T cell subset sorted from them (not recorded which). The receptors shown here come from an adult woman who had mild COVID-19 (a few samples of this study predate the infection). Cell type and time point are not known. Both conserved end residues are part of each CDR3. The D gene is left open where the match is weak. Rows give clone size only sometimes, using once, few, many, or a class for an expanded clone.

length	D	V	size	J	CDR3	DNA
12	-	TRBV2	few	TRBJ1-1	CASSAPDTEAFF	TGTGCCAGCAGTGCGCCGGACACTGAAGCTTTCTTT
13	TRBD1	TRBV19	-	TRBJ1-5	CASSQGLDQPQHF	TGTGCCAGTTCACAGGGGTTAGATCAGCCCCAGCATTTT
18	TRBD2	TRBV15	-	TRBJ2-5	CATSRDALAGGRKETQYF	TGTGCCACCAGCAGAGATGCGCTAGCGGGGGGTCGCAAAGAGACCCAGTACTTC
13	-	TRBV20-1	-	TRBJ2-3	CSAREGSTDTQYF	TGCAGTGCTAGAGAGGGGTCCACAGATACGCAGTATTTT
14	-	TRBV29-1	few	TRBJ2-7	CSVVPADSSYEQYF	TGCAGCGTTGTACCCGCCGACAGTTCCTACGAGCAGTACTTC
15	-	TRBV5-6	-	TRBJ2-7	CASSLAGAIPYEQYF	TGTGCCAGCAGCTTGGCAGGGGCGATCCCCTACGAGCAGTACTTC
16	-	TRBV18	-	TRBJ2-7	CASSPPGRGRTYEQYF	TGTGCCAGCTCACCACCGGGTAGGGGGAGGACCTACGAGCAGTACTTC
13	-	TRBV5-1	-	TRBJ2-7	CASSRIGTYEQYF	TGCGCCAGCAGCCGGATAGGAACCTACGAGCAGTACTTC
17	-	TRBV7-9	-	TRBJ2-7	CASSLALGPSGLNEQYF	TGTGCCAGCAGCTTAGCCCTAGGACCCAGTGGGCTGAACGAGCAGTACTTC
16	-	TRBV9	few	TRBJ2-3	CASSEPQGTRTDTQYF	TGTGCCAGCAGCGAACCACAGGGGACTCGCACAGATACGCAGTATTTT
15	TRBD1	TRBV2	few	TRBJ1-2	CASIRQGSRNYGYTF	TGTGCCAGCATTAGACAGGGAAGTCGGAACTATGGCTACACCTTC
15	-	TRBV7-2	many	TRBJ1-2	CASSFRSANENGYTF	TGTGCCAGCAGCTTCCGCTCAGCGAACGAAAATGGCTACACCTTC
16	-	TRBV6-5	-	TRBJ1-2	CASSPRRIRISYGYTF	TGTGCCAGCAGTCCCCGGCGTATAAGGATCTCTTATGGCTACACCTTC
14	TRBD2	TRBV5-5	many	TRBJ2-4	CASSPTSGKNIQYF	TGTGCCAGCAGCCCCACTAGCGGGAAAAACATTCAGTACTTC
16	TRBD2	TRBV11-3	-	TRBJ2-7	CASSHGQPGLGGEQYF	TGTGCCAGCAGCCACGGACAACCGGGACTAGGGGGGGAGCAGTACTTC
14	-	TRBV2	-	TRBJ2-2	CASSDKGVTGELFF	TGTGCCAGCAGTGATAAGGGGGTCACCGGGGAGCTGTTTTTT
15	-	TRBV12-3/TRBV12-4	-	TRBJ1-3	CASTYGGTGTNTIYF	TGTGCCAGCACCTACGGGGGAACGGGGACGAACACCATATATTTT
14	-	TRBV12-3/TRBV12-4	-	TRBJ1-4	CASSLGRINEKLFF	TGTGCCAGCAGCCTAGGACGGATTAATGAAAAACTGTTTTTT
14	-	TRBV11-2	many	TRBJ2-6	CASSPHSGANVLTF	TGTGCCAGCAGCCCCCATTCTGGGGCCAACGTCCTGACTTTC
13	TRBD1	TRBV2	-	TRBJ2-1	CASSEQGANEQFF	TGTGCCAGCAGTGAACAGGGGGCGAATGAGCAGTTCTTC
15	-	TRBV7-9	-	TRBJ1-4	CASSLPSGLGEKLFF	TGTGCCAGCAGCTTACCTTCAGGGCTGGGGGAAAAACTGTTTTTT
15	-	TRBV9	-	TRBJ2-7	CASSVQSWDDDEQYF	TGTGCCAGCAGCGTCCAAAGCTGGGACGACGACGAGCAGTACTTC
13	-	TRBV13	-	TRBJ1-1	CASSPYRDTEAFF	TGTGCCAGCAGCCCATACAGGGACACTGAAGCTTTCTTT
15	TRBD1	TRBV5-5	-	TRBJ2-1	CASSLQGGPYNEQFF	TGTGCCAGCAGCTTACAGGGGGGCCCCTACAATGAGCAGTTCTTC
15	-	TRBV5-6	-	TRBJ2-7	CASSLVVAPTYEQYF	TGTGCCAGCAGCTTGGTAGTAGCGCCGACCTACGAGCAGTACTTC
14	-	TRBV2	few	TRBJ1-2	CASGRDALDYGYTF	TGTGCCAGCGGAAGAGACGCCTTGGACTATGGCTACACCTTC
14	TRBD1	TRBV5-1	-	TRBJ1-1	CASSLRGQGAEAFF	TGCGCCAGCAGCTTGAGGGGACAGGGGGCTGAAGCTTTCTTT
13	-	TRBV15	-	TRBJ1-1	CATSRDYGAEAFF	TGTGCCACCAGCAGAGATTACGGGGCTGAAGCTTTCTTT
14	-	TRBV18	few	TRBJ1-5	CASSPIGSNQPQHF	TGTGCCAGCTCACCAATCGGGAGCAATCAGCCCCAGCATTTT
16	TRBD2	TRBV18	-	TRBJ2-1	CASSPISGRAYNEQFF	TGTGCCAGCTCACCGATTAGCGGGAGAGCGTACAATGAGCAGTTCTTC
15	TRBD1	TRBV7-2	-	TRBJ2-5	CASSRDRMYQETQYF	TGTGCCAGCAGCCGGGACAGGATGTACCAAGAGACCCAGTACTTC